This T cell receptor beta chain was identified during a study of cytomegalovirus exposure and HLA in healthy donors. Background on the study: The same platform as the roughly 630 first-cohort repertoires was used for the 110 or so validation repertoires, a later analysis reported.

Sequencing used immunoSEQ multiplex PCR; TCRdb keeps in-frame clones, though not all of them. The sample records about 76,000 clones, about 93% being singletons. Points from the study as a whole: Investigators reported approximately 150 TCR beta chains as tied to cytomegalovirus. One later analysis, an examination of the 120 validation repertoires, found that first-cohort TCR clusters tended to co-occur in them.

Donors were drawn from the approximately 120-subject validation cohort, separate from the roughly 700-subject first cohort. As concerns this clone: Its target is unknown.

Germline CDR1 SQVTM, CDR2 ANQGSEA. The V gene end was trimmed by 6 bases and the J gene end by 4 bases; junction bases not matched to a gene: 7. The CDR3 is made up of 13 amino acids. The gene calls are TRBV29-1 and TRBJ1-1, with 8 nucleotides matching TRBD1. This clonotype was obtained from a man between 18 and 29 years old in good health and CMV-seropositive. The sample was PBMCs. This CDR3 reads CSVTGQGRTEAFF. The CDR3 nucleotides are TGCAGCGTGACCGGACAGGGTCGCACTGAAGCTTTCTTT.